This T cell receptor (beta chain) was captured by sequencing in a study of T cell repertoires in cytomegalovirus infection. CDR1 is MNHEY, CDR2 SVGEGT, per germline. With 2 bases clipped from V and 5 bases from J, the junction kept 8 bases outside the gene matches. This CDR3 comprises 15 residues. TCRdb passed the reads through MiXCR, listing each CDR3 protein once. The sample has approximately 300,000 distinct CDR3 sequences, 20% to 25% seen once. This clonotype turned up a few times. No antigen is known for it. The V gene is TRBV6-2 or TRBV6-3, the J gene TRBJ2-7; 8 nucleotides line up with TRBD2. The TCR was taken from a human donor in good health (CMV status not recorded). Some clones in this sample may be carry-over from other donors' samples. The sequencing used cultured PBMCs, collected from culture after CMV antigen stimulation. In nucleotides, the CDR3 is TGTGCCAGCAGTTACCCCGGACTAGCCGGCAACGAGCAGTACTTC. The encoded protein is CASSYPGLAGNEQYF.